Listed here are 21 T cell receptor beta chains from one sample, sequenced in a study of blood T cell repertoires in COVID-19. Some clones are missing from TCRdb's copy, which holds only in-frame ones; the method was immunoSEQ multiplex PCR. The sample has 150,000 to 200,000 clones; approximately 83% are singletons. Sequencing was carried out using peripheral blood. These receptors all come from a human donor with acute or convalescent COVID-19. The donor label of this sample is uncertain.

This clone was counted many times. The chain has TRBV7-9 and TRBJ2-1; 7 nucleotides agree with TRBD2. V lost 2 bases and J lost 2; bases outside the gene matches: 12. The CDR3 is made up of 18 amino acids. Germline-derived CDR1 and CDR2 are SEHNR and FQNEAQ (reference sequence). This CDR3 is CASSLSLADGLPYNEQFF. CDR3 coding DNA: TGTGCCAGCAGCTTATCGCTAGCGGATGGGCTCCCCTACAATGAGCAGTTCTTC.

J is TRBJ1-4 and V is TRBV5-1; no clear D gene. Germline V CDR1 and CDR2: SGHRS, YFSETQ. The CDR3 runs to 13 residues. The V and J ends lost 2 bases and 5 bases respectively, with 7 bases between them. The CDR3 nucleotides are TGCGCCAGCAGCTTTAGCGGAAATGAAAAACTGTTTTTT. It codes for CASSFSGNEKLFF.

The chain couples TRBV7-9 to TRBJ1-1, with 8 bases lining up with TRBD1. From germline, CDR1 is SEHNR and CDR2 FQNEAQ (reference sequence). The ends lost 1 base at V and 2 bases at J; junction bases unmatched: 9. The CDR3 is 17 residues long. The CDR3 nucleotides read TGTGCCAGCAGCTTAGTGAGCGGGACAGGTCATAACACTGAAGCTTTCTTT. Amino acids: CASSLVSGTGHNTEAFF.

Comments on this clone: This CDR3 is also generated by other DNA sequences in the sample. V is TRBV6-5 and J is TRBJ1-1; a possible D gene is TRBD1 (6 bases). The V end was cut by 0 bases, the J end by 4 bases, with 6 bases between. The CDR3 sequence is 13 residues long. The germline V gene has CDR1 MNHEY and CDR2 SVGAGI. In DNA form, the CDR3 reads TGTGCCAGCAGTTACTCACAGGGCACTGAAGCTTTCTTT. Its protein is CASSYSQGTEAFF.

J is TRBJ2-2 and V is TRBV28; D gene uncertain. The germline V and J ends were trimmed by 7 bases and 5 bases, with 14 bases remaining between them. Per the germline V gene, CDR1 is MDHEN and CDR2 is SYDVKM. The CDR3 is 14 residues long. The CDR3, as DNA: TGTGCCAGCAATTGGCTGTCCGGGACCGGGGAGCTGTTTTTT. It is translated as CASNWLSGTGELFF.

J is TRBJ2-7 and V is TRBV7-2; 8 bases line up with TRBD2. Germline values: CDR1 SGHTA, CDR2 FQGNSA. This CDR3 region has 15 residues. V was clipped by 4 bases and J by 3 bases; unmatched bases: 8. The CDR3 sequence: CASSSGGGGSYEQYF. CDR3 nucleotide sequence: TGTGCCAGCAGCTCCGGGGGGGGAGGCAGCTACGAGCAGTACTTC.

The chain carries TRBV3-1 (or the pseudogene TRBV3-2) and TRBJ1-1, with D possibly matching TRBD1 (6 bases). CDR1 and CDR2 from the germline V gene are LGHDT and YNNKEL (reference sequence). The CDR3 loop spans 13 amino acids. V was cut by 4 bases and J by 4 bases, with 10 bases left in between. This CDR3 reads CASSLRGFTEAFF. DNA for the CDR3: TGTGCCAGCAGCCTCAGGGGATTCACTGAAGCTTTCTTT.

CDR3 sequence: CASSHLWTANMNTEAFF. In DNA form, the CDR3 reads TGCGCCAGCAGCCACCTCTGGACAGCTAACATGAACACTGAAGCTTTCTTT. This rearrangement joins TRBV4-1 to TRBJ1-1; TRBD1 is a possible D gene (6 bases). Germline assignment: CDR1 MGHRA and CDR2 YSYEKL. The CDR3 consists of 17 residues. Trimming left V 3 bases short and J 0 bases short, with 17 bases between.

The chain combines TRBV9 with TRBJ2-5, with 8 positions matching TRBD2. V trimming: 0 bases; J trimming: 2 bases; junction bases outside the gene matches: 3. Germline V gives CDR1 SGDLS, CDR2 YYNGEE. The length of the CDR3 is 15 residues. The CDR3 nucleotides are TGTGCCAGCAGCGTAGGAGCGGGGGCACAAGAGACCCAGTACTTC. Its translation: CASSVGAGAQETQYF. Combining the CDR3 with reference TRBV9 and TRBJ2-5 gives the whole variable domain DSGVTQTPKHLITATGQRVTLRCSPRSGDLSVYWYQQSLDQGLQFLIQYYNGEERAKGNILERFSAQQFPDLHSELNLSSLELGDSALYFCASSVGAGAQETQYFGPGTRLLVL.

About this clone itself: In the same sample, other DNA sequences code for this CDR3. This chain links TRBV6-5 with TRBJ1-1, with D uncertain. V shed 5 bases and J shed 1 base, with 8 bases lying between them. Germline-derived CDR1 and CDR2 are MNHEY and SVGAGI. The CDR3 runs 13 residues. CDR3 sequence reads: CASSRGTNTEAFF. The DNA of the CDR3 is TGTGCCAGCAGTCGCGGCACGAACACTGAAGCTTTCTTT.

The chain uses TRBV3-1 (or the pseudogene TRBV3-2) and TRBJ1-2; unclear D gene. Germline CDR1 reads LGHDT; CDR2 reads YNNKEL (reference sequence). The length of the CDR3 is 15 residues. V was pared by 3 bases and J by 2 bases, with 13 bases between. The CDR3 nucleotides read TGTGCCAGCAGCCATTATGCCGGAGAGAACTATGGCTACACCTTC. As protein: CASSHYAGENYGYTF.

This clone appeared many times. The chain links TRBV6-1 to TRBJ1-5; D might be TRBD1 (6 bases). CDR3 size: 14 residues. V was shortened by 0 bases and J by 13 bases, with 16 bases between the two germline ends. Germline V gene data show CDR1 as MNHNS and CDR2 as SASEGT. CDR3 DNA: TGTGCCAGCAGTGAAGCTGCGGACAGTCGGTTTCAGCATTTT. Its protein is CASSEAADSRFQHF.

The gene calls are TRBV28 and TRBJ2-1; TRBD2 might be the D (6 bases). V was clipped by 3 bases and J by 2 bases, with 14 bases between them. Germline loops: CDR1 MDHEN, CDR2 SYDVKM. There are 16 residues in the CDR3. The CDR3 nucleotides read TGTGCCAGCAGTTTCAGTGGCGGGAAAACCTACAATGAGCAGTTCTTC. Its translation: CASSFSGGKTYNEQFF.

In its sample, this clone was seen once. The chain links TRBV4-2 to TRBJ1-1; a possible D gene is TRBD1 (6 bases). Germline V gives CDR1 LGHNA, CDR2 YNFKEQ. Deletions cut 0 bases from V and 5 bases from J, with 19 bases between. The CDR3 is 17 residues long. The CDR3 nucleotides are TGTGCCAGCAGCCAAGACGGGGCTACCAGGGGTAAGACTGAAGCTTTCTTT. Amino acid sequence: CASSQDGATRGKTEAFF.

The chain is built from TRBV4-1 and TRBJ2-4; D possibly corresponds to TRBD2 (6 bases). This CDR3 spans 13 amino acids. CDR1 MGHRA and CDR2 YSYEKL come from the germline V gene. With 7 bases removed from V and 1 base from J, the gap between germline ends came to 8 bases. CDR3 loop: CASTGGAKNIQYF. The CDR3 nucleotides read TGCGCCAGCACCGGAGGGGCCAAAAACATTCAGTACTTC.

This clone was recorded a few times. For the CDR3, the DNA is TGTGCCAGCGGTCTACCCCGGGACAGGGACCGGAGAGCTACTGAAGCTTTCTTT. It specifies CASGLPRDRDRRATEAFF. The gene calls are TRBV19 and TRBJ1-1, with TRBD1 identical over 9 bases. This CDR3 is 18 amino acids long. The V gene's germline CDR1 is LNHDA and CDR2 SQIVND (reference sequence). The junction had 22 bases not matched to a gene; V was cut back by 9 bases and J by 5 bases.

As DNA, the CDR3 is TGTGCCAGCAGTTTGCGGACTAGCGGGGGGGGGCAGTTCTTC. The encoded protein is CASSLRTSGGGQFF. The V and J genes are TRBV6-5 and TRBJ2-1, with 15 bases that match TRBD2. The V segment lost 4 bases and the J segment 12 bases; nucleotides outside the gene matches: 4. Germline V gene sequence: CDR1 MNHEY, CDR2 SVGAGI. The CDR3 totals 14 residues.

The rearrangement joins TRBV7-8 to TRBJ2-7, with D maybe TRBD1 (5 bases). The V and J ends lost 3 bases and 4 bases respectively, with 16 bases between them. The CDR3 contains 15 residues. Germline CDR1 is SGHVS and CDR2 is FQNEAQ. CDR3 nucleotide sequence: TGTGCCAGCAGCTTTTGGACACAACAAGGGTACGAGCAGTACTTC. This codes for CASSFWTQQGYEQYF.

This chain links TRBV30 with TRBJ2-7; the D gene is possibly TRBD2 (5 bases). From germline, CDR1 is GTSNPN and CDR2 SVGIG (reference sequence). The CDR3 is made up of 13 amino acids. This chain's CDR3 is CGVALFSTYEQYF. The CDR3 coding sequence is TGTGGAGTAGCGCTCTTTTCAACCTACGAGCAGTACTTC.

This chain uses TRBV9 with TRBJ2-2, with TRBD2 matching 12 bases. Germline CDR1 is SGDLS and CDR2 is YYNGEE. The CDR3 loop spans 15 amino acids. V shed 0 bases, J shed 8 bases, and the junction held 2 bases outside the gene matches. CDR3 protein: CASSVGGTSGGELFF. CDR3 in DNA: TGTGCCAGCAGCGTAGGTGGGACTAGCGGGGGGGAGCTGTTTTTT.

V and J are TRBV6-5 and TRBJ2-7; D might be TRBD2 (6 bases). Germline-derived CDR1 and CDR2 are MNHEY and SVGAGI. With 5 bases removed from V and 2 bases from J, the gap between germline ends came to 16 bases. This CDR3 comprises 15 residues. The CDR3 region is CASSPRGRGAYEQYF. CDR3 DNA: TGTGCCAGCAGTCCCCGGGGGAGAGGGGCCTACGAGCAGTACTTC.